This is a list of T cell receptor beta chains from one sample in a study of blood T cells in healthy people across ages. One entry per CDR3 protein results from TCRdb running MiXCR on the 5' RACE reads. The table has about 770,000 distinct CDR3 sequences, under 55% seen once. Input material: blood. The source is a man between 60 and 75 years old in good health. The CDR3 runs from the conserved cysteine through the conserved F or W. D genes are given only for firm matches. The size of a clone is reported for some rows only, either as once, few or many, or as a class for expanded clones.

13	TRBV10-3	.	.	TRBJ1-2	CAITPRGGNGYTF	TGTGCCATCACTCCACGAGGGGGGAATGGCTACACCTTC
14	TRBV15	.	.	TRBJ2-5	CATSRGPVNNEQYF	TGTGCCACCAGCAGGGGCCCCGTTAACAATGAGCAGTACTTC
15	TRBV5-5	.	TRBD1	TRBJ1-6	CASSLTGTGDSPLHF	TGTGCCAGCAGCCTAACCGGGACAGGGGATTCACCCCTCCACTTT
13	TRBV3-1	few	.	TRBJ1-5	CASSHGVGQPQHF	TGTGCCAGCAGCCATGGGGTGGGGCAGCCCCAGCATTTT
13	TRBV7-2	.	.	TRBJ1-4	CASSLGSNEKLFF	TGTGCCAGCAGCCTGGGGAGTAATGAAAAACTGTTTTTT
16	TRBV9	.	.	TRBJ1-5	CASSVGGDRSNQPQHF	TGTGCCAGCAGCGTAGGAGGCGACAGGAGCAATCAGCCCCAGCATTTT
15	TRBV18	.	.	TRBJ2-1	CASSEGYVSGNEQFF	TGTGCCAGCTCAGAAGGGTATGTAAGTGGGAATGAGCAGTTCTTC
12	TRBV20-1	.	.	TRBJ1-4	CSASYRGEKLFF	TGCAGTGCTAGCTACAGAGGTGAAAAACTGTTTTTT
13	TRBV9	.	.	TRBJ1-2	CASSVGDYYGYTF	TGTGCCAGCAGCGTCGGGGACTACTATGGCTACACCTTC
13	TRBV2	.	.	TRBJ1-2	CASKTQDRYGYTF	TGTGCCAGCAAGACACAGGACCGCTATGGCTACACCTTC
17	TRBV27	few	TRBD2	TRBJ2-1	CASSLSTSGASYNEQFF	TGTGCCAGCAGTTTATCTACTAGCGGGGCCTCCTACAATGAGCAGTTCTTC
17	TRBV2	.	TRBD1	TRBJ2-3	CASSASTQGLNTDTQYF	TGTGCCAGCAGCGCCAGTACACAGGGGTTAAACACAGATACGCAGTATTTT
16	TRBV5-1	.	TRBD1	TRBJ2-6	CASSLPTGAGANVLTF	TGCGCCAGCAGCTTGCCCACAGGGGCTGGGGCCAACGTCCTGACTTTC
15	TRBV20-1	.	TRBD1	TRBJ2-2	CSARDRGVNTGELFF	TGCAGTGCGAGAGACAGGGGAGTGAACACCGGGGAGCTGTTTTTT
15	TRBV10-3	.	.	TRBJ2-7	CAISDTAGITYEQYF	TGTGCCATCAGTGATACGGCTGGGATTACCTACGAGCAGTACTTC
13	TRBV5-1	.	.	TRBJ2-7	CASTPGIPYEQYF	TGCGCCAGCACCCCCGGAATCCCTTACGAGCAGTACTTC
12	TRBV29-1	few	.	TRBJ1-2	CSVEPSWGKGTF	.
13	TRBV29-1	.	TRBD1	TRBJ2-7	CSVLTGDLFEQYF	TGCAGCGTGCTTACAGGGGATCTCTTTGAGCAGTACTTC
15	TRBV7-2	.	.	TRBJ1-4	CASSPSWGGDEKLFF	TGTGCCAGCAGCCCCTCTTGGGGAGGAGATGAAAAACTGTTTTTT
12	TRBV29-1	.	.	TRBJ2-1	CSVGDGNNEQFF	TGCAGCGTGGGGGACGGGAACAATGAGCAGTTCTTC
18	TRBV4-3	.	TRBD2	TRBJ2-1	CASSQDPLAGGPGNEQFF	TGCGCCAGCAGCCAAGATCCACTAGCGGGGGGGCCCGGTAATGAGCAGTTCTTC
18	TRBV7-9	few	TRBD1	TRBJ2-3	CASSPRTGTGKRTDTQYF	TGTGCCAGCAGCCCCCGTACGGGGACAGGGAAGCGCACAGATACGCAGTATTTT